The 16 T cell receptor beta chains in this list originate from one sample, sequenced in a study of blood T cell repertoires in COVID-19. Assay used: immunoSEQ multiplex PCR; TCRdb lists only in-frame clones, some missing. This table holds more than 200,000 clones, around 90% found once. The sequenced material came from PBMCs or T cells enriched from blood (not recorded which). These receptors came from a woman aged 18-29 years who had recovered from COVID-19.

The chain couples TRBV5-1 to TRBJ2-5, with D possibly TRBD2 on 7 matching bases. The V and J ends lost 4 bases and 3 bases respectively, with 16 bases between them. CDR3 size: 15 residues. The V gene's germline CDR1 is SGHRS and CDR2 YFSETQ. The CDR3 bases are TGCGCCAGCAGCCCGAACGGGGGGCGTGAAGAGACCCAGTACTTC. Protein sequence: CASSPNGGREETQYF.

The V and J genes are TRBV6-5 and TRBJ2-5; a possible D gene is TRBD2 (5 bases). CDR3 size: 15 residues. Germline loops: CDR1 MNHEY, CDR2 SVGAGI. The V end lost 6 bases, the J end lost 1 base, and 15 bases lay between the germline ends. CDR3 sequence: CASSTRGLPQETQYF. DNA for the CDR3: TGTGCCAGCAGCACCCGTGGACTGCCCCAAGAGACCCAGTACTTC.

In DNA form, the CDR3 reads TGTGCCAGCAGCCCCGGGACAGGCGGCAGATACAATGAGCAGTTCTTC. Protein: CASSPGTGGRYNEQFF. The rearrangement uses TRBV5-4 and TRBJ2-1, with 8 bases matching TRBD1. The V gene's germline CDR1 is SGHNT and CDR2 YYREEE (reference sequence). The CDR3 sequence is 16 residues long. The ends lost 4 bases at V and 4 bases at J; junction bases unmatched: 10.

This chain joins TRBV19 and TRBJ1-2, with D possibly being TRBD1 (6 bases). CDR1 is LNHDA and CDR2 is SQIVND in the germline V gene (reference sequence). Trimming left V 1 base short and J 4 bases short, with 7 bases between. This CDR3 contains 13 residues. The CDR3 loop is CASSIGGGYGYTF. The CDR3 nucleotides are TGTGCCAGTAGTATAGGAGGGGGCTATGGCTACACCTTC.

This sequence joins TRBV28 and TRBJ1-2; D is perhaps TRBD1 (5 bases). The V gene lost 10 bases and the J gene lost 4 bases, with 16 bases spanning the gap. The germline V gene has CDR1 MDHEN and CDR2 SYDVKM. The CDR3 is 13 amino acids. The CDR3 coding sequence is TGTGCCACCGTGGACACTCTCCTCTATGGCTACACCTTC. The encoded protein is CATVDTLLYGYTF.

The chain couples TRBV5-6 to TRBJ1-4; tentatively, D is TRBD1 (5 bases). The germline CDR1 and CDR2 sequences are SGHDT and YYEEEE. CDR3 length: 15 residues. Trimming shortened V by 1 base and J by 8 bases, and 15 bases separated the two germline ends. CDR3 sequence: CASSLWTNVGEKLFF. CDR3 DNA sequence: TGTGCCAGCAGCTTGTGGACAAACGTTGGGGAAAAACTGTTTTTT. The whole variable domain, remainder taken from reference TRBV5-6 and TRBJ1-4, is DAGVTQSPTHLIKTRGQQVTLRCSPKSGHDTVSWYQQALGQGPQFIFQYYEEEERQRGNFPDRFSGHQFPNYSSELNVNALLLGDSALYLCASSLWTNVGEKLFFGSGTQLSVL.

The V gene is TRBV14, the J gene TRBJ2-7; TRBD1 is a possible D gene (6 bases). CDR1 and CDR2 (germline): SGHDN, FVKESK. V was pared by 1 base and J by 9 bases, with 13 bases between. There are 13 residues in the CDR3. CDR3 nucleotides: TGTGCCAGCAGCCAAGTCCTAAAAGGGGGGCAGTACTTC. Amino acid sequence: CASSQVLKGGQYF.

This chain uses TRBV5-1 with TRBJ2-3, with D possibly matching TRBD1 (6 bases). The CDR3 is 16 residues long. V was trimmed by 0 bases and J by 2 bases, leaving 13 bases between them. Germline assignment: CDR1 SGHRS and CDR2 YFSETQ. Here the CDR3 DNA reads TGCGCCAGCAGCTTGGAAGGAAACAGGGACACAGATACGCAGTATTTT. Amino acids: CASSLEGNRDTDTQYF.

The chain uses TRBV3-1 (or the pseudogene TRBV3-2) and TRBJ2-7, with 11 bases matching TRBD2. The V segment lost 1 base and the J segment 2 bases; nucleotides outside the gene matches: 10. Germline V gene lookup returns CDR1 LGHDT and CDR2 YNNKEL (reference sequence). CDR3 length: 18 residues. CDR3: CASSQAGLAAPITYEQYF. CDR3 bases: TGTGCCAGCAGCCAAGCGGGACTAGCGGCTCCGATCACCTACGAGCAGTACTTC.

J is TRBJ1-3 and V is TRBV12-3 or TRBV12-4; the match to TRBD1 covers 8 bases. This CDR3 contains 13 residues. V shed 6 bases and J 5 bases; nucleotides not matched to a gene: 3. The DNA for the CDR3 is TGTGCCAGCAGCAGGGGGCCAAGAAACACCATATATTTT. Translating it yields CASSRGPRNTIYF.

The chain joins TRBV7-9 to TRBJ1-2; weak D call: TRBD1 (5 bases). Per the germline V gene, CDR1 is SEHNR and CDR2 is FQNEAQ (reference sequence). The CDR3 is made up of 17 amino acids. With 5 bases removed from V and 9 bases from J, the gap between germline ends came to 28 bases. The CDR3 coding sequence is TGTGCCAGCAGCATATTCACCTCGGACTACCGGGGCTGGAGCTACACCTTC. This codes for CASSIFTSDYRGWSYTF.

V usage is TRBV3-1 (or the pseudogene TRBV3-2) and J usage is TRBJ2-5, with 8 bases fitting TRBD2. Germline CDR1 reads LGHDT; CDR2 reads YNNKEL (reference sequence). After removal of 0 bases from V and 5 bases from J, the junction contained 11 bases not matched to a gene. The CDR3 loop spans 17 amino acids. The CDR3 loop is CASSQEVAGGPRETQYF. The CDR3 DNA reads TGTGCCAGCAGCCAAGAGGTTGCGGGGGGCCCCAGGGAGACCCAGTACTTC.

The CDR3 DNA sequence: TGTGCCAGTACCCTCAGGGACACTGAAGCTTTCTTT. It specifies CASTLRDTEAFF. The chain couples TRBV19 to TRBJ1-1; possible D gene TRBD1, 5 bases. Per the germline V gene, CDR1 is LNHDA and CDR2 is SQIVND (reference sequence). V was cut by 7 bases and J by 3 bases, with 9 bases left in between. This CDR3 comprises 12 residues. The entire variable domain, with the rest obtained from reference TRBV19 and TRBJ1-1, is as follows: DGGITQSPKYLFRKEGQNVTLSCEQNLNHDAMYWYRQDPGQGLRLIYYSQIVNDFQKGDIAEGYSVSREKKESFPLTVTSAQKNPTAFYLCASTLRDTEAFFGQGTRLTVV.

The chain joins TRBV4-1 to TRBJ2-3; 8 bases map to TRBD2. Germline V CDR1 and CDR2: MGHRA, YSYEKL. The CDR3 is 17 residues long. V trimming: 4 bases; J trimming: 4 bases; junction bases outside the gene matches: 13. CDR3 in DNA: TGCGCCAGCAGCCGCGGTTGGGCCAGCGGGAGTGCAGATACGCAGTATTTT. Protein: CASSRGWASGSADTQYF.

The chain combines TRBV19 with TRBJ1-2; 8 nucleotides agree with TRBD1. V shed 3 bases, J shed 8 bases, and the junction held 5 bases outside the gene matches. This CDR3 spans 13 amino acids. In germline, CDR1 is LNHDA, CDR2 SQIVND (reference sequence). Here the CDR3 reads CASSMAQGGGYTF. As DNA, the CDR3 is TGTGCCAGTAGTATGGCACAGGGGGGAGGCTACACCTTC.

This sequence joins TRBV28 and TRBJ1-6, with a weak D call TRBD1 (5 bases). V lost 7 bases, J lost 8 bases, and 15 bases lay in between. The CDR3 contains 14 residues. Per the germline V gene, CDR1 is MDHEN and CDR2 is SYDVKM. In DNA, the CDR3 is TGTGCCAGCAATACCCGCAGGGAGGATTCACCCCTCCACTTT. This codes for CASNTRREDSPLHF.